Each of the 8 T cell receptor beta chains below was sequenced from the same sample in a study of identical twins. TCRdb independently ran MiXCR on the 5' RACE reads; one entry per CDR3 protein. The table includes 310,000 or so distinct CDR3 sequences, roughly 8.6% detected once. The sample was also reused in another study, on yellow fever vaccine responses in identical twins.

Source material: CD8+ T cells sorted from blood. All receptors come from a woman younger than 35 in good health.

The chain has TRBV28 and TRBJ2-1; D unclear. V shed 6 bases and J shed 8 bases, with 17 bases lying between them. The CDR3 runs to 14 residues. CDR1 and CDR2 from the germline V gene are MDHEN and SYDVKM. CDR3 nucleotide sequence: TGTGCCAGCAGCTTGGTGAGGATGGGCGATGAGCAGTTCTTC. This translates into CASSLVRMGDEQFF.

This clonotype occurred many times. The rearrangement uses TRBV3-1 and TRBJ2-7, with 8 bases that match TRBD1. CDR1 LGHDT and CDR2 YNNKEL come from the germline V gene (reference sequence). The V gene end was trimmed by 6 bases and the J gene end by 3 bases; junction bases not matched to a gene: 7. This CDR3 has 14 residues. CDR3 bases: TGTGCCAGCAGTCCTGGACAGGGAGACTACGAGCAGTACTTC. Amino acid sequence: CASSPGQGDYEQYF.

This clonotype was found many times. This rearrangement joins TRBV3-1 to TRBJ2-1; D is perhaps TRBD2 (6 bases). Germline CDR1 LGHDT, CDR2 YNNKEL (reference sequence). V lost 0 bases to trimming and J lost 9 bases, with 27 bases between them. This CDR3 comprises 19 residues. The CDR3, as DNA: TGTGCCAGCAGCCAAGAGGCTCTAGGAGGGAGTCTCTCGCTGGGTGAGCAGTTCTTC. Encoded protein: CASSQEALGGSLSLGEQFF.

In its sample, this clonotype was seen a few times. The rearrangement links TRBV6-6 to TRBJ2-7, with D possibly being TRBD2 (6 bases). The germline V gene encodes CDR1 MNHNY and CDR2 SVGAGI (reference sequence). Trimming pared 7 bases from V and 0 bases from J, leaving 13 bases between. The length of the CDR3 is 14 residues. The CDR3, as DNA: TGTGCCAGCAAACCGGGACTGAGCTCCTACGAGCAGTACTTC. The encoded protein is CASKPGLSSYEQYF.

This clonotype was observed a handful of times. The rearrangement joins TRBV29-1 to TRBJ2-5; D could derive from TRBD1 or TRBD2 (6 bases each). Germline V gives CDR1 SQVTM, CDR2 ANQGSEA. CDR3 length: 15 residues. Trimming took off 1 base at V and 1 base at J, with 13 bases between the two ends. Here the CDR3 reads CSVEVPGDTQETQYF. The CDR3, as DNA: TGCAGCGTTGAAGTTCCGGGGGACACCCAAGAGACCCAGTACTTC.

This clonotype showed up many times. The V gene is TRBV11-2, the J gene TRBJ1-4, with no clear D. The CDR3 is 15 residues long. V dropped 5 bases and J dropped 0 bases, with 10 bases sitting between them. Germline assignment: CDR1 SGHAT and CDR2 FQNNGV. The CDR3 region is CASSLRIATNEKLFF. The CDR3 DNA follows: TGTGCCAGCAGCCTTAGGATTGCAACTAATGAAAAACTGTTTTTT.

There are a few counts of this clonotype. CDR3 sequence: CASSPDSNYEQYF. The CDR3 DNA follows: TGTGCCAGCAGCCCGGACAGCAACTACGAGCAGTACTTC. This chain connects TRBV5-5 to TRBJ2-7, with a possible D match to TRBD1 (6 bases). Trimming took off 4 bases at V and 3 bases at J, with 11 bases between the two ends. This CDR3 has 13 residues. Looked up from germline, CDR1 is SGHKS and CDR2 is YYEKEE (reference sequence).

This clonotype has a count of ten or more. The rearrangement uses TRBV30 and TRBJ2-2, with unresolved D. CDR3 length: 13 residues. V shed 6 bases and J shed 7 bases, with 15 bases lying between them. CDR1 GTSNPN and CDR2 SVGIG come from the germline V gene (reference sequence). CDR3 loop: CACDRAVGGELFF. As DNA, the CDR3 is TGTGCCTGCGACCGGGCAGTGGGCGGGGAGCTGTTTTTT.